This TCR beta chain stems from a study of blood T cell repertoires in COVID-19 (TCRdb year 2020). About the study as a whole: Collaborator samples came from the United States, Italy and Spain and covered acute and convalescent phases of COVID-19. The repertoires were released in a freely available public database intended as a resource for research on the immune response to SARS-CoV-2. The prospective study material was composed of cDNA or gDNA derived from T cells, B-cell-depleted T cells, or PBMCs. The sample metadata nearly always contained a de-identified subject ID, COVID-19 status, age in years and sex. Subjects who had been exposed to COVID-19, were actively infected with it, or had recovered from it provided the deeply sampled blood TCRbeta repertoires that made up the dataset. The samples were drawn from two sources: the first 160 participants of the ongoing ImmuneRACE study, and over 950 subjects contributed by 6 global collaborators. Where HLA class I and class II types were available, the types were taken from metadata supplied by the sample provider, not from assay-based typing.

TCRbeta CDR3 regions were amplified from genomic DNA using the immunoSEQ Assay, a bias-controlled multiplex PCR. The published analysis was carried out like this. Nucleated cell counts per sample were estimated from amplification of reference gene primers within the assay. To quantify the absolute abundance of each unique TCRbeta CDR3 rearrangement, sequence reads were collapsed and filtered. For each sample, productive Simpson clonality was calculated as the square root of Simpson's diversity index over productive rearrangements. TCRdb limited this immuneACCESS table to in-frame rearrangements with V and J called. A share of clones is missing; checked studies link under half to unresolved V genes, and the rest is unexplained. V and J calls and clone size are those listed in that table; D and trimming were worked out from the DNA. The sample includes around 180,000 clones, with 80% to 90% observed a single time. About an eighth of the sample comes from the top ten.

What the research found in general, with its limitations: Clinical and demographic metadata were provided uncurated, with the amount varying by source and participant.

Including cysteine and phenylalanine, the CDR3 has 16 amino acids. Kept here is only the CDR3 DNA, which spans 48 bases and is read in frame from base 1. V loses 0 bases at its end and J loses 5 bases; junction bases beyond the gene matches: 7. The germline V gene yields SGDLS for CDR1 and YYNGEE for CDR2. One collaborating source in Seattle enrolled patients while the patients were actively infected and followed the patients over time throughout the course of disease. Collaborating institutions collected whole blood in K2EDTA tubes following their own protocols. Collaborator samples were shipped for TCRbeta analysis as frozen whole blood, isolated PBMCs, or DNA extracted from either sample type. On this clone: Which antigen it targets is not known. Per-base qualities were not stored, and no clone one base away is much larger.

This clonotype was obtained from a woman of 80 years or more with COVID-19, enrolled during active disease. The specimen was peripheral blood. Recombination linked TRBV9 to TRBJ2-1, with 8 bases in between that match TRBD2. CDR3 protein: CASSVGVAGRDNEQFF. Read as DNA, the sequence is TGTGCCAGCAGCGTAGGGGTAGCGGGGCGGGACAATGAGCAGTTCTTC.